The T cell receptor (beta chain) described here comes from a study of T cells in Graves' hyperthyroidism and ophthalmopathy. V gave up 3 bases and J gave up 0 bases; unmatched junction bases: 2. The CDR3 has 15 residues. Regions amplified from RNA transcripts were the TCR beta CDR3 regions. HTBI primers drove first-round RT-PCR of the TCR CDR3. TCRdb redid the calling of the multiplex PCR reads with MiXCR, one entry per CDR3 protein. The table shows 330,000 or so distinct CDR3 sequences, with around 18% occurring only once. This clonotype was detected ten times or more. The authors obtained PBMCs from roughly 10 ml of fresh peripheral blood.

The chain recombines TRBV12-3 or TRBV12-4 with TRBJ1-3; 7 bases match TRBD1. The sequenced material came from blood. This TCR was recovered from a woman in her forties with Graves' ophthalmopathy. The CDR3 DNA reads TGTGCCAGCAGTTTGACAGGGAGCTCTGGAAACACCATATATTTT. Protein sequence: CASSLTGSSGNTIYF.